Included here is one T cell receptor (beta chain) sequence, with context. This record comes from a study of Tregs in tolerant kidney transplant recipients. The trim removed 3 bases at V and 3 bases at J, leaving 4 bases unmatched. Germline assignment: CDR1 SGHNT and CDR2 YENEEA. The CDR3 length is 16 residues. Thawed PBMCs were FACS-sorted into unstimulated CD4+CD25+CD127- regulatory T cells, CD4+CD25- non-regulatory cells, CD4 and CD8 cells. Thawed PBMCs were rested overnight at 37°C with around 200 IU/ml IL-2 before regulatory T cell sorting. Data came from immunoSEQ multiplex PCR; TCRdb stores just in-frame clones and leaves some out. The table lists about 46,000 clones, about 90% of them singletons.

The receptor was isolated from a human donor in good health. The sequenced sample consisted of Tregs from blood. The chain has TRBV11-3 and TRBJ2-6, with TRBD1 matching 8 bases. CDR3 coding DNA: TGTGCCAGCAGCTTGGGGACAGGACTTGGGGCCAACGTCCTGACTTTC. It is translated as CASSLGTGLGANVLTF.